A selection of T cell receptor beta chains follows, all from one sample in a study of T cells after yellow fever vaccination. A single record per CDR3 protein comes from TCRdb applying MiXCR to the 5' RACE reads. Of about 340,000 distinct CDR3 sequences listed, 8.5% to 9% are singletons. This sample comprised PBMCs, obtained on the day of the first yellow fever vaccination. These receptors came from a man aged 18 to 35 who received the YFV17D yellow fever vaccine. CDR3s include the opening cysteine and the closing phenylalanine or tryptophan. The D gene is left open where the match is weak. Some rows have no size entry. The others give once, few or many, or a class for an expanded clone.

v_gene	abundance	d_gene	j_gene	CDR3nt	CDR3aa
TRBV20-1	many	NA	TRBJ2-7	TGCAGTGCTAGTAAGGGGCTAGACATATACGAGCAGTACTTC	CSASKGLDIYEQYF
TRBV19	few	NA	TRBJ1-1	TGTGCCAGTACGCCGGGCAACCCCTCGAACACTGAAGCTTTCTTT	CASTPGNPSNTEAFF
TRBV24-1	NA	TRBD1	TRBJ2-7	TGTGCCACCAGTGACTCAATCCGGGACAGGGTTTACGAGCAGTACTTC	CATSDSIRDRVYEQYF
TRBV4-2	many	TRBD2	TRBJ2-3	TGTGCCAGCAGCCAAGATCAGGGACTAGGCGCAGATACGCAGTATTTT	CASSQDQGLGADTQYF
TRBV27	NA	TRBD1	TRBJ2-7	TGTGCCAGCAGTTACGGACAGGGATCGGGCGAGCAGTACTTC	CASSYGQGSGEQYF
TRBV27	many	NA	TRBJ1-6	TGTGCCAGCAGTTTATCGTCGCAGGTCCCCCTCCACTTT	CASSLSSQVPLHF
TRBV7-2	many	NA	TRBJ1-1	TGTGCCAGCAGTTTCGGACAGTTGAACACTGAAGCTTTCTTT	CASSFGQLNTEAFF
TRBV20-1	many	TRBD1	TRBJ2-7	TGCAGCCCGGGACAGGGCAACGAGCAGTACTTC	CSPGQGNEQYF
TRBV11-2	NA	NA	TRBJ2-1	TGTGCCAGCAGCCCTTCTCCTGTCAATGAGCAGTTCTTC	CASSPSPVNEQFF
TRBV9	NA	TRBD2	TRBJ2-1	TGTGCCAGCAGCCAAAGCGGGGGAGAATACAATGAGCAGTTCTTC	CASSQSGGEYNEQFF
TRBV5-5	few	NA	TRBJ2-1	TGTGCCAGCAGCGACGGACCGGGTCTTTACAATGAGCAGTTCTTC	CASSDGPGLYNEQFF
TRBV4-3	few	NA	TRBJ2-3	TGCGCCAGCAGCCAAGACCCGCAGGGCACAGATACGCAGTATTTT	CASSQDPQGTDTQYF
TRBV27	NA	TRBD2	TRBJ2-1	TGTGCCAGCGCGGAAGGGACTAGCTCCTACAATGAGCAGTTCTTC	CASAEGTSSYNEQFF
TRBV6-4	few	TRBD2	TRBJ2-7	TGTGCCAGCAGCCTCCAGATGGTTGCGGGGGGGGCCGGGTCCTACGAGCAGTACTTC	CASSLQMVAGGAGSYEQYF
TRBV10-3	NA	TRBD1	TRBJ1-2	TGTGCCATCAGTGAACCCCGGAGGACAGGGGTGGGCGGCTACACCTTC	CAISEPRRTGVGGYTF
TRBV7-9	NA	NA	TRBJ1-2	TGTGCCAGCAGCTACACAGGTGGACGCGATGGCTACACCTTC	CASSYTGGRDGYTF
TRBV7-7	NA	TRBD2	TRBJ2-2	TGTGCTAGCAGCAACGCCGGGACTAGCGGAAGAATTACCACCGGGGAGCTGTTTTTT	CASSNAGTSGRITTGELFF
TRBV25-1	NA	NA	TRBJ1-5	TGTGCCAGCAGTGAACGACAAAGCAATCAGCCCCAGCATTTT	CASSERQSNQPQHF